These 27 T cell receptor beta chains were all obtained from the same sample, sequenced in a study of beta chain features in type 1 diabetes. Study-wide results and limits: TCRB CDR3s were moderately but significantly shorter in Type 1 diabetes patients in all four CD4+ subsets.

The antigens these receptors bind are not known. Expressed TCRB transcripts were sequenced after all isolated RNA was converted to cDNA. Sequencing used immunoSEQ multiplex PCR; TCRdb keeps in-frame clones, though not all of them. The sample has roughly 160,000 clones; roughly 8% are singletons. The source material was central memory CD4+ T cells from blood. These receptors were obtained from a man aged 18 to 35 with type 1 diabetes.

The chain is built from TRBV27 and TRBJ2-5; possibly TRBD1 for D (5 bases). Germline CDR1 reads MNHEY; CDR2 reads SMNVEV (reference sequence). With 4 bases removed from V and 7 bases from J, the gap between germline ends came to 13 bases. This CDR3 is built from 13 residues. CDR3 protein: CASSSLGQGTQYF. The CDR3 DNA is TGTGCCAGCAGTTCCCTAGGGCAGGGGACCCAGTACTTC.

Many counts were recorded for this clone. The genes are TRBV6-6 and TRBJ2-7; 7 nucleotides agree with TRBD2. The ends lost 8 bases at V and 4 bases at J; junction bases unmatched: 11. This CDR3 region has 14 residues. Germline CDR1 is MNHNY and CDR2 is SVGAGI (reference sequence). The DNA of the CDR3 is TGTGCCAGCCAACGGGAGCGGGGCGCATACGAGCAGTACTTC. The encoded protein is CASQRERGAYEQYF.

This clone appeared a few times. The rearrangement uses TRBV27 and TRBJ2-1, with a tentative D call TRBD2 (6 bases). The CDR3 totals 14 residues. Trimming stripped 6 bases from V and 3 bases from J, with 12 bases between. CDR1 MNHEY and CDR2 SMNVEV come from the germline V gene (reference sequence). DNA of the CDR3: TGTGCCAGCAGCTTGATGGGAGGCTACAATGAGCAGTTCTTC. Translated, it gives CASSLMGGYNEQFF.

The rearrangement uses TRBV19 and TRBJ2-7, with D tentatively TRBD1 (5 bases). Germline V gene sequence: CDR1 LNHDA, CDR2 SQIVND (reference sequence). The CDR3 contains 13 residues. The V end was cut by 9 bases, the J end by 0 bases, with 12 bases between. The CDR3 region has the DNA TGTGCCAGCACCTCAGGGAACTCCTACGAGCAGTACTTC. As protein: CASTSGNSYEQYF.

This clone was detected a few times. J is TRBJ2-1 and V is TRBV5-1; D gene ambiguous. CDR1 SGHRS and CDR2 YFSETQ come from the germline V gene. V was pared by 2 bases and J by 1 base, with 16 bases between. This CDR3 is 17 amino acids long. The CDR3 protein is CASSLPSGFDSYNEQFF. The CDR3 DNA follows: TGCGCCAGCAGCTTACCCTCCGGGTTCGATTCCTACAATGAGCAGTTCTTC.

This chain links TRBV9 with TRBJ1-6; 7 bases match TRBD1. Germline assignment: CDR1 SGDLS and CDR2 YYNGEE. The CDR3 spans 15 residues. V lost 3 bases to trimming and J lost 6 bases; unmatched junction nucleotides: 6. The CDR3 coding sequence is TGTGCCAGCAGCGGACAGACAGGGAGTAATTCACCCCTCCACTTT. Protein: CASSGQTGSNSPLHF.

This clone was found a few times. CDR3 region: CASSLVRENTDTQYF. In DNA form, the CDR3 reads TGTGCCAGCAGCTTGGTCCGCGAGAACACAGATACGCAGTATTTT. The chain recombines TRBV5-8 with TRBJ2-3; D not resolved. CDR1 and CDR2 (germline): SGHTS, YDEGEE. The CDR3 totals 15 residues. Trimming left V 0 bases short and J 2 bases short, with 10 bases between. Full variable domain (remainder filled in from reference TRBV5-8 and TRBJ2-3): EAGVTQSPTHLIKTRGQQATLRCSPISGHTSVYWYQQALGLGLQFLLWYDEGEERNRGNFPPRFSGRQFPNYSSELNVNALELEDSALYLCASSLVRENTDTQYFGPGTRLTVL.

This clone came up many times. The chain recombines TRBV15 with TRBJ2-1; a possible D gene is TRBD2 (6 bases). Germline CDR1 reads LNHNV; CDR2 reads YYDKDF (reference sequence). This CDR3 has 17 amino acids. Trimming pared 5 bases from V and 0 bases from J, leaving 17 bases between. The DNA of the CDR3 is TGTGCCACCAGCTCCGGCGGGACCCGAACCTCCTACAATGAGCAGTTCTTC. Translating gives CATSSGGTRTSYNEQFF.

The chain combines TRBV28 with TRBJ2-7; TRBD2 is a possible D gene (6 bases). Germline loops: CDR1 MDHEN, CDR2 SYDVKM. This CDR3 spans 14 amino acids. Trimming pared 4 bases from V and 4 bases from J, leaving 14 bases between. DNA for the CDR3: TGTGCCAGCAGTTCAGCCGGGACTCTGTACGAGCAGTACTTC. This encodes CASSSAGTLYEQYF.

This clone was counted only a few times. The chain employs TRBV7-2 and TRBJ2-7, with D possibly being TRBD1 (5 bases). CDR3 length: 11 residues. Trimming took 5 bases from V and 7 from J, leaving 9 bases between them. CDR1 is SGHTA, CDR2 FQGNSA, per germline. The CDR3 protein is CASSADREQYF. For the CDR3, the DNA is TGTGCCAGCAGCGCCGACAGAGAGCAGTACTTC.

Turning to this clone: This specimen includes other DNA sequences encoding the same CDR3. This chain connects TRBV6-6 to TRBJ2-7, with TRBD1 identical over 8 bases. This CDR3 is built from 12 residues. CDR1 and CDR2 from the germline V gene are MNHNY and SVGAGI (reference sequence). Losses at the gene ends were 5 bases for V and 5 bases for J; bases not matched to a gene: 2. This CDR3 is CASSDRGNEQYF. CDR3 bases: TGTGCCAGCAGTGACAGGGGTAACGAGCAGTACTTC.

This clone was seen a handful of times. The chain uses TRBV5-4 and TRBJ1-2; 8 bases line up with TRBD1. Germline CDR1 and CDR2: SGHNT and YYREEE (reference sequence). J gave up 4 bases and V 0 bases, and 2 bases lay outside the gene matches. The CDR3 totals 14 residues. CDR3 nucleotide sequence: TGTGCCAGCAGCTTGGCGGACAGGGCCTATGGCTACACCTTC. It codes for CASSLADRAYGYTF. The full variable domain, its missing parts supplied by reference TRBV5-4 and TRBJ1-2, is ETGVTQSPTHLIKTRGQQVTLRCSSQSGHNTVSWYQQALGQGPQFIFQYYREEENGRGNFPPRFSGLQFPNYSSELNVNALELDDSALYLCASSLADRAYGYTFGSGTRLTVV.

This clone was detected a few times. The rearrangement links TRBV18 to TRBJ1-2; D gene unclear. Germline V gene data show CDR1 as KGHSH and CDR2 as LQKENI. The V end was cut by 2 bases, the J end by 8 bases, with 12 bases between. CDR3 length: 13 residues. The CDR3 loop is CASSPSEIPGYTF. CDR3 DNA sequence: TGTGCCAGCTCACCATCCGAGATCCCGGGCTACACCTTC.

In this sample, this clone turned up many times. The chain couples TRBV7-2 to TRBJ1-1; D not resolved. V dropped 4 bases and J dropped 4 bases, with 10 bases sitting between them. The CDR3 totals 13 residues. CDR1 is SGHTA and CDR2 is FQGNSA in the germline V gene. In nucleotides, the CDR3 is TGTGCCAGCAGCTCCCCAGTCCGCACTGAAGCTTTCTTT. Translated: CASSSPVRTEAFF.

This clone was counted between two and nine times. V gene TRBV2 combines with J gene TRBJ1-2; D uncertain. This CDR3 spans 12 amino acids. Trimming pared 7 bases from V and 8 bases from J, leaving 14 bases between. Germline V gene sequence: CDR1 SNHLY, CDR2 FYNNEI. The CDR3 DNA reads TGTGCCAGCACCCCGGGATCCTCCGGCTACACCTTC. Amino acids: CASTPGSSGYTF.

The J gene is TRBJ1-5, the V gene TRBV30, with D perhaps TRBD1 (6 bases). V was clipped by 3 bases and J by 4 bases, with 10 bases between them. Germline CDR1 and CDR2: GTSNPN and SVGIG (reference sequence). The CDR3 extends over 13 amino acids. Here the CDR3 DNA reads TGTGCCTGGAGCGAGGACAGAAATCAGCCCCAGCATTTT. Amino acid sequence: CAWSEDRNQPQHF.

The gene calls are TRBV29-1 and TRBJ1-4; D unclear. This CDR3 contains 15 residues. V lost 4 bases and J lost 4, with 16 bases in between. Looked up from germline, CDR1 is SQVTM and CDR2 is ANQGSEA. The CDR3 nucleotides are TGCAGCGTTGCTAGTCAGCTTCGGCTTAATGAAAAACTGTTTTTT. This encodes CSVASQLRLNEKLFF. Variable domain in full (rest from reference TRBV29-1 and TRBJ1-4): SAVISQKPSRDICQRGTSLTIQCQVDSQVTMMFWYRQQPGQSLTLIATANQGSEATYESGFVIDKFPISRPNLTFSTLTVSNMSPEDSSIYLCSVASQLRLNEKLFFGSGTQLSVL.

V gene TRBV25-1 combines with J gene TRBJ2-6; D possibly corresponds to TRBD1 (7 bases). The CDR3 contains 18 residues. The V gene lost 4 bases and the J gene lost 0 bases, with 16 bases spanning the gap. Germline V gives CDR1 MGHDK, CDR2 SYGVNS. The CDR3 loop reads CASSARQGLSSGANVLTF. The DNA for the CDR3 is TGTGCCAGCAGTGCCCGACAGGGACTGAGCTCTGGGGCCAACGTCCTGACTTTC.

The chain couples TRBV9 to TRBJ2-1; possibly TRBD2 for D (6 bases). CDR3 length: 14 amino acids. Between the trimmed V and J ends, which lost 0 bases and 6 bases, there was a span of 10 bases. Looked up from germline, CDR1 is SGDLS and CDR2 is YYNGEE. The CDR3 spells CASSVGGESNEQFF. The CDR3 nucleotides read TGTGCCAGCAGCGTAGGGGGGGAATCCAATGAGCAGTTCTTC. Full variable domain (rest looked up from reference TRBV9 and TRBJ2-1): DSGVTQTPKHLITATGQRVTLRCSPRSGDLSVYWYQQSLDQGLQFLIQYYNGEERAKGNILERFSAQQFPDLHSELNLSSLELGDSALYFCASSVGGESNEQFFGPGTRLTVL.

This clone appeared a few times. V and J are TRBV29-1 and TRBJ2-1; 8 nucleotides align to TRBD2. The junction had 8 bases not matched to a gene; V was cut back by 3 bases and J by 7 bases. CDR3 size: 14 residues. CDR1 is SQVTM, CDR2 ANQGSEA, per germline. CDR3 coding DNA: TGCAGCGTTGACACTAGCGGAGGGGGGAATGAGCAGTTCTTC. Protein product: CSVDTSGGGNEQFF.

This clone was detected a few times. The J gene is TRBJ1-1, the V gene TRBV14; D not resolved. The CDR3 has 12 amino acids. Trimming removed 2 bases at V and 9 bases at J, with 10 bases between. The V gene's germline CDR1 is SGHDN and CDR2 FVKESK. The CDR3 coding sequence is TGTGCCAGCAGCCAATCAGTCTCAAAAGCTTTCTTT. Its protein is CASSQSVSKAFF.

This clone was found once. The chain links TRBV30 to TRBJ2-7, with a possible D match to TRBD2 (6 bases). V was trimmed by 6 bases and J by 3 bases, leaving 9 bases between them. CDR3 length equals 11 residues. CDR1 and CDR2 from the germline V gene are GTSNPN and SVGIG (reference sequence). The CDR3 nucleotides are TGTGCCTGCGGGGGAAACTACGAGCAGTACTTC. Amino acid sequence: CACGGNYEQYF.

The chain combines TRBV7-9 with TRBJ1-5; D is unresolved. V lost 3 bases to trimming and J lost 10 bases, with 7 bases between them. Germline V gene lookup returns CDR1 SEHNR and CDR2 FQNEAQ (reference sequence). The CDR3 loop spans 11 amino acids. The CDR3 loop is CASSFDGPQHF. CDR3 bases: TGTGCCAGCAGCTTTGATGGCCCCCAGCATTTT.

This clone has only a few counts. The chain couples TRBV28 to TRBJ1-2; 7 nucleotides line up with TRBD1. The germline V gene encodes CDR1 MDHEN and CDR2 SYDVKM. V lost 6 bases, J lost 8 bases, and 6 bases stayed unmatched. The CDR3 is 12 amino acids. The CDR3 DNA reads as TGTGCCAGCAGAGGACAGGCGTCAGGCTACACCTTC. Protein sequence: CASRGQASGYTF.

V and J are TRBV9 and TRBJ2-5, with 14 bases identical to TRBD2. The CDR3 contains 18 residues. The germline V gene has CDR1 SGDLS and CDR2 YYNGEE. Germline trimming cut 3 bases from V and 4 bases from J; bases unmatched to any gene: 11. CDR3 residues: CASSAGTSGGPGRETQYF. CDR3 DNA sequence: TGTGCCAGCAGCGCCGGGACTAGCGGGGGCCCCGGGAGAGAGACCCAGTACTTC.

In regard to this clone: At the DNA level, this CDR3 is encoded by other sequences in the same sample as well. The rearrangement joins TRBV6-5 to TRBJ2-7, with 7 bases lining up with TRBD1. The CDR3 is 15 residues long. CDR1 and CDR2 from the germline V gene are MNHEY and SVGAGI. V dropped 0 bases and J dropped 4; count of bases not matched to a gene: 6. The CDR3 is CASSYSGDSRYEQYF. CDR3 bases: TGTGCCAGCAGTTACTCCGGGGACAGTCGGTACGAGCAGTACTTC.

This clone was seen a few times. The chain has TRBV27 and TRBJ1-4; D possibly corresponds to TRBD1 (6 bases). V shed 3 bases and J shed 6 bases, with 11 bases lying between them. This CDR3 has 14 amino acids. Germline CDR1 MNHEY, CDR2 SMNVEV (reference sequence). In DNA, the CDR3 is TGTGCCAGCAGTTTTGCCAGGGGTGATGAAAAACTGTTTTTT. This gives the protein CASSFARGDEKLFF.